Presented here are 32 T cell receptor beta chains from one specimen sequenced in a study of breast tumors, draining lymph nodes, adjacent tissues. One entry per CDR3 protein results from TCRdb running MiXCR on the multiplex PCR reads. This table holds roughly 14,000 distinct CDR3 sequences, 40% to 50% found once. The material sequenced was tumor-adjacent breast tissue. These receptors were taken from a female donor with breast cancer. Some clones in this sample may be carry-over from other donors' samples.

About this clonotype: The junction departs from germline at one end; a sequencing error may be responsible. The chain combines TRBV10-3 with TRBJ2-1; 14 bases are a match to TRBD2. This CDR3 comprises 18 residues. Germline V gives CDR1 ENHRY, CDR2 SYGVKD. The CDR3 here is CAITPGTSGSGTSREQFF. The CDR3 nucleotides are TGCGCCATCACCCCAGGGACTAGCGGGAGTGGAACGTCACGTGAGCAGTTCTTC.

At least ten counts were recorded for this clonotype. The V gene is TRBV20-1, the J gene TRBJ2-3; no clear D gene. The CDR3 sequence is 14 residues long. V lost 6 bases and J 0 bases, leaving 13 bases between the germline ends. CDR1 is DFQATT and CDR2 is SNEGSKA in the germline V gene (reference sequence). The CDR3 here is CSAPPGRSTDTQYF. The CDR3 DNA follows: TGCAGTGCCCCCCCAGGCCGGAGCACAGATACGCAGTATTTT.

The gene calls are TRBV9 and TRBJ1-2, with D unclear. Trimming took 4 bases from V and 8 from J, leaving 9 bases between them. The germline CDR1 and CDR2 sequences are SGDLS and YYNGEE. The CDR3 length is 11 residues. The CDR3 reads CASSSPVGYTF. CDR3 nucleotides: TGTGCCAGCAGCTCTCCGGTAGGCTACACCTTC.

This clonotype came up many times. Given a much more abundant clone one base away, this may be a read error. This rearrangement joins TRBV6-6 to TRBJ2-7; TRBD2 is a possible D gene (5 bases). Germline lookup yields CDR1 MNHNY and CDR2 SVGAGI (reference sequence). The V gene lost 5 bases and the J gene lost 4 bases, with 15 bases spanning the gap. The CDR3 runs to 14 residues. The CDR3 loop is CASSRGLGEYEQYF. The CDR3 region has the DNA TGTGCCAGCAGTCGGGGTCTGGGAGAATACGAGCAGTACTTC.

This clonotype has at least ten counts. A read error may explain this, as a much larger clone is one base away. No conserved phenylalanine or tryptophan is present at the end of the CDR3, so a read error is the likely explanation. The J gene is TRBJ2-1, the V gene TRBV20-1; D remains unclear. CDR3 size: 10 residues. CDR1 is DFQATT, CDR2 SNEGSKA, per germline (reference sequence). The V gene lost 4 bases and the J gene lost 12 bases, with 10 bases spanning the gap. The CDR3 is CSAKDQRQFS. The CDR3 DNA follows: TGCAGTGCTAAGGACCAGCGGCAGTTCTCC.

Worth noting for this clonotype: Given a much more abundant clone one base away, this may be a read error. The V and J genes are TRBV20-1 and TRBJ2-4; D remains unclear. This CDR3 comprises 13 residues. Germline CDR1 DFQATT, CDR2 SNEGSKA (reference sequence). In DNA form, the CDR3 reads TGCAGTGCTAGCCTCCTGGCCAAAAACACTCAGTACTTC. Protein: CSASLLAKNTQYF.

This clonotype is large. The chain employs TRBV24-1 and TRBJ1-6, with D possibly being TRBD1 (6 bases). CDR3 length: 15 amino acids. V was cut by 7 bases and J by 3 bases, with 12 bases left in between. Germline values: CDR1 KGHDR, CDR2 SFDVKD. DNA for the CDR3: TGTGCCACCAGACCCCGGGACATCTATAATTCACCCCTCCACTTT. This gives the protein CATRPRDIYNSPLHF.

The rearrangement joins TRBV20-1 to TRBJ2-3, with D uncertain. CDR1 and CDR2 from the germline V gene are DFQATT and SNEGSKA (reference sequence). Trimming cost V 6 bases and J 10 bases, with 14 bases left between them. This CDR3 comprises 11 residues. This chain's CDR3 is CSAAVLNSQYF. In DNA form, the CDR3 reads TGCAGTGCCGCGGTTCTAAATTCGCAGTATTTT.

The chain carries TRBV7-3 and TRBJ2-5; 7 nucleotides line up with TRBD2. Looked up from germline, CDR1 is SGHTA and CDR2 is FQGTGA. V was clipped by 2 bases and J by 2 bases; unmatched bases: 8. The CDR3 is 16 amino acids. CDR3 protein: CASSLLGLGGQETQYF. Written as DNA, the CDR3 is TGTGCCAGCAGCTTACTTGGACTAGGAGGGCAAGAGACCCAGTACTTC.

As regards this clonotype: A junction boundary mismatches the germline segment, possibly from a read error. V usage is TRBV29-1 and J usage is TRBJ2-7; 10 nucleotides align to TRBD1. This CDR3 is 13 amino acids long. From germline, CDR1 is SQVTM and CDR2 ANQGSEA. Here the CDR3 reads CSARQGASHEQHF. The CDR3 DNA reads TGCAGCGCCCGACAGGGGGCATCCCACGAGCAGCACTTC.

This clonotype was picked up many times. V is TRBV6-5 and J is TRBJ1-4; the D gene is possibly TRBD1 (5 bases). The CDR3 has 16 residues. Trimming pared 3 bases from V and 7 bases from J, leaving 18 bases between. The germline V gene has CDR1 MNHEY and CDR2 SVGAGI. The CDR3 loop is CASSYSRAGLREKLFF. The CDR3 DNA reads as TGTGCCAGCAGTTATTCCAGGGCGGGACTTCGTGAAAAACTGTTTTTT.

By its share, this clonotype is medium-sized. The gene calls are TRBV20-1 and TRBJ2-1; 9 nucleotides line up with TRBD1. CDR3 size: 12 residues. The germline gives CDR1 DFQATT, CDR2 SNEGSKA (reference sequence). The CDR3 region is CRLDRGNNEQFF. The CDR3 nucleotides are TGCAGATTGGACAGGGGAAACAATGAGCAGTTCTTC.

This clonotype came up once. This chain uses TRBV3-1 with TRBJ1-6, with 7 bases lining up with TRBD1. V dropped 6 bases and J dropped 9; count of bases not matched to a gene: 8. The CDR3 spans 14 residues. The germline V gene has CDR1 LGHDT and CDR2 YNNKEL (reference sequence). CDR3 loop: CASRGTVGGSPLHF. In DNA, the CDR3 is TGTGCCAGCAGAGGGACAGTCGGGGGTTCACCCCTCCACTTT. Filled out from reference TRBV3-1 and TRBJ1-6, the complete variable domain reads DTAVSQTPKYLVTQMGNDKSIKCEQNLGHDTMYWYKQDSKKFLKIMFSYNNKELIINETVPNRFSPKSPDKAHLNLHINSLELGDSAVYFCASRGTVGGSPLHFGNGTRLTVT.

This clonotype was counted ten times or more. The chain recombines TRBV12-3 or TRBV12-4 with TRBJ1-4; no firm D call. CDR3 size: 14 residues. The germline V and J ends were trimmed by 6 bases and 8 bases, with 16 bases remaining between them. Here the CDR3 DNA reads TGTGCCAGCAGAGTTCACGGGTCTGGGGAAAAACTGTTTTTT. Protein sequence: CASRVHGSGEKLFF.

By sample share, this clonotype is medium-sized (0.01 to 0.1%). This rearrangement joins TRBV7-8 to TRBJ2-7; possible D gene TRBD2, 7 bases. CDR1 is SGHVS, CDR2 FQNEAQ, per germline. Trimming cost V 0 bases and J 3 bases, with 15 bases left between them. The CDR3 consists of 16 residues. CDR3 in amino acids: CASSLALGGGSYEQYF. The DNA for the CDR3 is TGTGCCAGCAGCTTAGCCTTAGGGGGAGGGAGCTACGAGCAGTACTTC.

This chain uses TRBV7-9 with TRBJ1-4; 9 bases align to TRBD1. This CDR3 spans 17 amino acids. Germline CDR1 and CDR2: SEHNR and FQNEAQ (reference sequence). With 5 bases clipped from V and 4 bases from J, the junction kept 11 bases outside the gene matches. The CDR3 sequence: CASSPQDRGDGNEKLFF. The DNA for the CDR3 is TGTGCCAGCAGCCCACAGGACAGGGGTGATGGTAATGAAAAACTGTTTTTT.

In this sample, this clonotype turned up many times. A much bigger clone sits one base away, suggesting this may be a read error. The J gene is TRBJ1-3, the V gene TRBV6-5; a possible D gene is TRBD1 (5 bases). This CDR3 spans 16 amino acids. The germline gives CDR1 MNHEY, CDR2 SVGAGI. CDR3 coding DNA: TGTGCCAGCAGTCACTCTGACAGAATCTCTGGAAACACCATATATTTT. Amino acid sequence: CASSHSDRISGNTIYF.

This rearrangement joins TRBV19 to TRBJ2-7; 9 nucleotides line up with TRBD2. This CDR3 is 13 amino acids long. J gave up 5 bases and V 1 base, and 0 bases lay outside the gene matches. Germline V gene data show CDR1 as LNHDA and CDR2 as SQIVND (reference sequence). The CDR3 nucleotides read TGTGCCAGTAGTATAGCTAGCGGGAACGAGCAGTACTTC. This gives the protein CASSIASGNEQYF.

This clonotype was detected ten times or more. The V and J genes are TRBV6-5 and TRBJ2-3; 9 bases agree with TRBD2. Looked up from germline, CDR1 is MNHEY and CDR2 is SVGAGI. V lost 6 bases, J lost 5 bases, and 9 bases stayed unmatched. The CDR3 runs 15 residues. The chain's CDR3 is CASRPWRGGEDTQYF. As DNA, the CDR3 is TGTGCCAGCAGGCCCTGGCGGGGGGGGGAAGATACGCAGTATTTT.

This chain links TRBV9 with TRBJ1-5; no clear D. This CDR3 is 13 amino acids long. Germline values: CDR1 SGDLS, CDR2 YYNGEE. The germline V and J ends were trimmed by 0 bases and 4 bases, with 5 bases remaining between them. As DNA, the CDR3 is TGTGCCAGCAGCGTAGATTGGAATCAGCCCCAGCATTTT. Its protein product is CASSVDWNQPQHF.

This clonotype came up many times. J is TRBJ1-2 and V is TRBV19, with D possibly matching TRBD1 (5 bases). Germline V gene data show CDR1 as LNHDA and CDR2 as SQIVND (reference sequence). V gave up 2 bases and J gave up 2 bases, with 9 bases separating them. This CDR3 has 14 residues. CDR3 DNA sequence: TGTGCCAGTAGTATACTGGACACCAACTATGGCTACACCTTC. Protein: CASSILDTNYGYTF.

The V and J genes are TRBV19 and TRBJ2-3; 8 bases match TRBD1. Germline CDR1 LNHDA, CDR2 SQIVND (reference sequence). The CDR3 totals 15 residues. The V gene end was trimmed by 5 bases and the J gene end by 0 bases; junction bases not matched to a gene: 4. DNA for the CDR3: TGTGCCAGTAGTGGGACAGGAGCTAGCACAGATACGCAGTATTTT. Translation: CASSGTGASTDTQYF.

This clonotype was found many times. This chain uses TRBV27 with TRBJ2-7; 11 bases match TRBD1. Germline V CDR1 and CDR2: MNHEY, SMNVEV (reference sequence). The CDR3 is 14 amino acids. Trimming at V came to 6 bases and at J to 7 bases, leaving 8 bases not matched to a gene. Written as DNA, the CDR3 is TGTGCCAGCAGGCGGACAGGGGGCTTCAGGGAGCAGTACTTC. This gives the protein CASRRTGGFREQYF.

CDR3 sequence: CASSEDRGREQYF. Here the CDR3 DNA reads TGTGCCAGCAGCGAGGACAGGGGGCGCGAGCAGTACTTC. The rearrangement links TRBV6-1 to TRBJ2-7; 11 positions match TRBD1. The CDR3 covers 13 residues. Germline V gives CDR1 MNHNS, CDR2 SASEGT. Trimming cost V 6 bases and J 6 bases; bases outside gene matches: 4.

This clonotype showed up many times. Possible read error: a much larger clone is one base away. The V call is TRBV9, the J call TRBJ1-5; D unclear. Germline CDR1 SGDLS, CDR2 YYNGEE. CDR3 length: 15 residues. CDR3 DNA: TGTGCCAGCAGCGTCGGTGAGATTAGCAATCAGCCCCCGCATTTT. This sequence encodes CASSVGEISNQPPHF.

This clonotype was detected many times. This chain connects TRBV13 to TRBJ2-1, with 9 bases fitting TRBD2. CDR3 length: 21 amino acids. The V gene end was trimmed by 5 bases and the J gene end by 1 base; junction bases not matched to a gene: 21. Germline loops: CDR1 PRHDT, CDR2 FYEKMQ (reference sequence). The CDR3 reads CASSNSLGLASAGGSYNEQFF. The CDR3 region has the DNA TGTGCCAGCAGCAACTCCCTCGGACTAGCGTCTGCGGGGGGGTCCTACAATGAGCAGTTCTTC.

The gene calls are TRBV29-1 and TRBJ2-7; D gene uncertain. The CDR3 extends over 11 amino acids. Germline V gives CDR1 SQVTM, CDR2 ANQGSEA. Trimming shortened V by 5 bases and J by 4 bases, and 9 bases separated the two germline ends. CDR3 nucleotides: TGCAGCGTTAGTTGGGGATACGAGCAGTACGTC. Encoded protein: CSVSWGYEQYV.

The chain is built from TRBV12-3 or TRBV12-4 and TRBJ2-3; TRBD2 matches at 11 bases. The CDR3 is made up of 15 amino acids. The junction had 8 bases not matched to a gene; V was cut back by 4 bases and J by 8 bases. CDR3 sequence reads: CASSSPTSGITTQYF. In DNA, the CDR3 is TGTGCCAGCAGTTCCCCGACTAGCGGGATTACTACGCAGTATTTT.

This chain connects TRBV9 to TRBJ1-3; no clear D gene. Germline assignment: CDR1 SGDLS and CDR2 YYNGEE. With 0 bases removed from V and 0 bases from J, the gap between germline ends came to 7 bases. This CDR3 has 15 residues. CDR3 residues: CASSVAGSSGNTIYF. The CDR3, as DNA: TGTGCCAGCAGCGTAGCCGGAAGCTCTGGAAACACCATATATTTT.

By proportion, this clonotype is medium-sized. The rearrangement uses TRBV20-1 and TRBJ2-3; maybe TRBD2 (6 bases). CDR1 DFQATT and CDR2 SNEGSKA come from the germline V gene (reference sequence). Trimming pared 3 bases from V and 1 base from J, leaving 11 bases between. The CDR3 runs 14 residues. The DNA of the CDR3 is TGCAGTGCTAGTTGGCGGGATGGCACAGATACGCAGTATTTT. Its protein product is CSASWRDGTDTQYF.

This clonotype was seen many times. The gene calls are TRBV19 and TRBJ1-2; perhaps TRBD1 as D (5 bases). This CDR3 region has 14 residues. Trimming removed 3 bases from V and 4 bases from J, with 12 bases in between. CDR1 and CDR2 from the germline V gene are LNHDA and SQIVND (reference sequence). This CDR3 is CASSMEGPAYGYTF. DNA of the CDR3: TGTGCCAGTAGTATGGAGGGGCCCGCCTATGGCTACACCTTC.

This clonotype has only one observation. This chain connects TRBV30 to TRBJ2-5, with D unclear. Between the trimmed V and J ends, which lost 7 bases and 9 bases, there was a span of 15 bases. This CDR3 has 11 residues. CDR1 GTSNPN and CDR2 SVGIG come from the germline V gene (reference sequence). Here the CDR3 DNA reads TGTGCCTTGGATGGACGCTCGGCCCAGTACTTC. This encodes CALDGRSAQYF.